Each of the 13 T cell receptor beta chains below was sequenced from the same sample in a study of blood T cells in healthy people across ages. The use of a sample-barcoded 5' primer and a J-beta primer mix characterized a second PCR of about 6 to 11 cycles. MiXCR, applied by TCRdb to the 5' RACE reads, yields one record per CDR3 protein. Of 1.5 million to 1.9 million distinct CDR3 sequences in the sample, roughly 43% were seen once. The specimen sequenced was blood. The receptors shown here come from a woman aged 18-29 years in good health.

Concerning this clonotype: This may be a read error: a much more frequent sequence differs by one nucleotide. The chain combines TRBV6-5 with TRBJ2-3, with no clear D. Germline lookup yields CDR1 MNHEY and CDR2 SVGAGI. The CDR3 is 14 amino acids. CDR3 nucleotide sequence: TGTGCCAGCAGTGACTCGATGGCTCCAGATACGCAGTATTTT. Protein product: CASSDSMAPDTQYF.

This chain joins TRBV24-1 and TRBJ2-3, with TRBD2 as a possible D gene (5 bases). Germline CDR1 and CDR2: KGHDR and SFDVKD. The CDR3 contains 15 residues. The germline V and J ends were trimmed by 3 bases and 7 bases, with 16 bases remaining between them. The CDR3 nucleotides read TGTGCCACCAGTGATGCACGTAGGCCCGGGAATACGCAGTATTTT. It yields the protein CATSDARRPGNTQYF.

The J gene is TRBJ1-1, the V gene TRBV28, with D uncertain. V lost 6 bases, J lost 3 bases, and 8 bases lay in between. CDR1 is MDHEN, CDR2 SYDVKM, per germline. The CDR3 is 12 amino acids. The CDR3 here is CASRLGHTEAFF. The CDR3 DNA is TGTGCCAGCAGATTAGGCCACACTGAAGCTTTCTTT.

This clonotype was observed a single time. The chain has TRBV15 and TRBJ1-5; TRBD1 is a possible D gene (6 bases). Germline CDR1 reads LNHNV; CDR2 reads YYDKDF (reference sequence). V was trimmed by 1 base and J by 0 bases, leaving 10 bases between them. The CDR3 is 16 residues long. The CDR3 loop reads CATSRVGTPSNQPQHF. CDR3 sequence (DNA): TGTGCCACCAGCAGAGTCGGGACACCTAGCAATCAGCCCCAGCATTTT.

This sequence joins TRBV5-1 and TRBJ2-4; D tentatively fits TRBD1 or TRBD2 (5 bases each). The V gene's germline CDR1 is SGHRS and CDR2 YFSETQ. This CDR3 is built from 15 residues. Between the trimmed V and J ends, which lost 1 base and 3 bases, there was a span of 11 bases. The CDR3 spells CASSLSGDLKNIQYF. CDR3 coding DNA: TGCGCCAGCAGCTTGTCCGGGGACCTCAAAAACATTCAGTACTTC.

This chain links TRBV5-6 with TRBJ2-3; 8 positions match TRBD2. V shed 4 bases and J 3 bases; nucleotides not matched to a gene: 7. CDR3 length: 15 residues. In germline, CDR1 is SGHDT, CDR2 YYEEEE. Written as DNA, the CDR3 is TGTGCCAGCAGCCCTCGGCAGCGGGGGACAGATACGCAGTATTTT. Translation: CASSPRQRGTDTQYF.

This clonotype has a handful of counts. CDR3 nucleotide sequence: TGCGCCAGCACAGACAAAAACATTCAGTACTTC. As protein: CASTDKNIQYF. The chain joins TRBV10-2 to TRBJ2-4, with no clear D. CDR1 and CDR2 from the germline V gene are WSHSY and SAAADI. V was shortened by 7 bases and J by 3 bases, with 4 bases between the two germline ends. CDR3 length: 11 amino acids.

The table lists this clonotype with a few counts. The chain combines TRBV19 with TRBJ2-1, with 7 bases identical to TRBD1. V gave up 5 bases and J gave up 6 bases; unmatched junction bases: 13. The CDR3 has 16 amino acids. The germline CDR1 and CDR2 sequences are LNHDA and SQIVND (reference sequence). In DNA, the CDR3 is TGTGCCAGTAGTTTTCGAACAGGGGTGACCCTCAATGAGCAGTTCTTC. Translation: CASSFRTGVTLNEQFF.

This clonotype has a single count. This rearrangement joins TRBV7-2 to TRBJ2-5; 15 bases are a match to TRBD2. Germline CDR1 and CDR2: SGHTA and FQGNSA. The V gene end was trimmed by 4 bases and the J gene end by 5 bases; junction bases not matched to a gene: 5. The CDR3 runs 16 residues. For the CDR3, the DNA is TGTGCCAGCAGCTCCTATGGGACTAGCGGGAGGGAGACCCAGTACTTC. Translation gives CASSSYGTSGRETQYF.

The CDR3 coding sequence is TGTGCCAGCAGCGTCCCGGACACTCATAGCAATCAGCCCCGGCATTTT. Protein sequence: CASSVPDTHSNQPRHF. This rearrangement joins TRBV21-1 to TRBJ1-5; TRBD1, the table's D call, lacks a check against the DNA. TRBV21-1 is shown as a pseudogene. This CDR3 contains 16 residues.

As DNA, the CDR3 is TGTGCCAGCAGCCCAGGGGTAGCGGGGCTAACAGATACGCAGTATTTT. It specifies CASSPGVAGLTDTQYF. The V call is TRBV11-2, the J call TRBJ2-3, with 8 bases aligning to TRBD2. Trimming took 5 bases from V and 3 from J; bases not matched to a gene: 10. CDR1 is SGHAT and CDR2 is FQNNGV in the germline V gene. The CDR3 covers 16 residues. The entire variable domain, with the rest obtained from reference TRBV11-2 and TRBJ2-3, is as follows: EAGVAQSPRYKIIEKRQSVAFWCNPISGHATLYWYQQILGQGPKLLIQFQNNGVVDDSQLPKDRFSAERLKGVDSTLKIQPAKLEDSAVYLCASSPGVAGLTDTQYFGPGTRLTVL.

This sequence joins TRBV2 and TRBJ1-1, with D uncertain. Germline V lookup: CDR1 SNHLY, CDR2 FYNNEI. Deletions cut 8 bases from V and 0 bases from J, with 13 bases between. The CDR3 runs to 14 residues. The CDR3 DNA reads as TGTGCCAGCCGGGGTGGAGGGATGAACACTGAAGCTTTCTTT. The encoded protein is CASRGGGMNTEAFF.

The rearrangement joins TRBV4-3 to TRBJ2-7, with TRBD1 matching 7 bases. The junction had 4 bases not matched to a gene; V was cut back by 2 bases and J by 3 bases. Per germline, CDR1 LGHNA and CDR2 YSLEER. This CDR3 spans 14 amino acids. In nucleotides, the CDR3 is TGCGCCAGCAGCCAAACAACAGGGGACTACGAGCAGTACTTC. The encoded protein is CASSQTTGDYEQYF.